Below, 16 T cell receptor beta chains from the same sample are listed, as sequenced in a study of shared clonotypes between healthy human individuals. Only CD45RO-negative cells positively selected for CCR7 counted as naive CD8 cells, so terminally differentiated effector memory CD45RA+ cells were excluded. Profiling relied on immunoSEQ multiplex PCR, and the TCRdb table lists in-frame clones only, not all of them. The data contain around 2.1 million clones, roughly 91% of them singletons. What was sequenced was naive CD8+ T cells from PBMCs. Receptors originate from a man younger than 35 in good health. Some clones in this sample may be carry-over from other donors' samples.

The chain's CDR3 is CASSPTTGGIYEQYF. For the CDR3, the DNA is TGTGCCAGTAGTCCCACGACAGGGGGCATTTACGAGCAGTACTTC. This rearrangement joins TRBV19 to TRBJ2-7; TRBD1 aligns across 10 bases. V was pared by 5 bases and J by 4 bases, with 8 bases of the junction left unmatched. The CDR3 has 15 amino acids. Germline loops: CDR1 LNHDA, CDR2 SQIVND (reference sequence).

The chain combines TRBV27 with TRBJ2-1; 8 bases fit TRBD1. With V trimmed by 7 bases and J by 2 bases, 7 bases remained unmatched. Per the germline V gene, CDR1 is MNHEY and CDR2 is SMNVEV (reference sequence). This CDR3 is built from 15 residues. The CDR3 nucleotides are TGTGCCAGCAAAACTCCAGGGGGCCCCTACAATGAGCAGTTCTTC. Translating it yields CASKTPGGPYNEQFF.

The genes are TRBV6-5 and TRBJ1-1; perhaps TRBD1 as D (5 bases). Trimming removed 2 bases at V and 5 bases at J, with 12 bases between. Germline V CDR1 and CDR2: MNHEY, SVGAGI. CDR3 length equals 14 residues. This chain's CDR3 is CASSYLQGGTEAFF. The CDR3 nucleotides read TGTGCCAGCAGTTACCTCCAGGGCGGGACTGAAGCTTTCTTT.

The rearrangement uses TRBV27 and TRBJ1-1, with TRBD1 as a possible D gene (6 bases). The CDR3 spans 16 residues. The germline gives CDR1 MNHEY, CDR2 SMNVEV (reference sequence). Trimming shortened V by 5 bases and J by 4 bases, and 20 bases separated the two germline ends. The CDR3 nucleotides read TGTGCCAGCAGTGGGGGTCAGAAGGGGGAGGTCACTGAAGCTTTCTTT. Translation: CASSGGQKGEVTEAFF.

V gene TRBV6-6 combines with J gene TRBJ2-2; 7 positions agree with TRBD2. This CDR3 region has 16 residues. V lost 6 bases to trimming and J lost 2 bases; unmatched junction nucleotides: 9. Germline CDR1 is MNHNY and CDR2 is SVGAGI (reference sequence). The CDR3 sequence is CASSMGSGGNTGELFF. The DNA for the CDR3 is TGTGCCAGCAGCATGGGATCGGGGGGAAACACCGGGGAGCTGTTTTTT.

Comment on this clone: The sample carries other DNA sequences with the same CDR3. The CDR3 DNA sequence: TGTGCCAGCAGTTCCCTAGCGGGAGGGTACAATGAGCAGTTCTTC. Translated, it gives CASSSLAGGYNEQFF. The rearrangement links TRBV28 to TRBJ2-1; TRBD2 matches at 12 bases. The germline V gene encodes CDR1 MDHEN and CDR2 SYDVKM. With V trimmed by 4 bases and J by 4 bases, 2 bases remained unmatched. The CDR3 is 15 residues long.

The chain uses TRBV7-9 and TRBJ1-1; the D gene is possibly TRBD1 (5 bases). The CDR3 runs 16 residues. Trimming pared 4 bases from V and 0 bases from J, leaving 15 bases between. Germline V gene lookup returns CDR1 SEHNR and CDR2 FQNEAQ (reference sequence). This CDR3 reads CASSSLAQGLNTEAFF. The DNA for the CDR3 is TGTGCCAGCAGCTCACTGGCCCAGGGTTTGAACACTGAAGCTTTCTTT.

The chain recombines TRBV27 with TRBJ1-1; 7 nucleotides match TRBD1. J was trimmed by 6 bases and V by 0 bases; bases with no gene match: 7. CDR1 is MNHEY, CDR2 SMNVEV, per germline (reference sequence). This CDR3 contains 15 residues. CDR3 DNA sequence: TGTGCCAGCAGTTTATCGATACAGGGGAGGGCTGAAGCTTTCTTT. Its translation is CASSLSIQGRAEAFF.

V usage is TRBV2 and J usage is TRBJ2-1, with 11 nucleotides matching TRBD2. V gave up 10 bases and J gave up 3 bases; unmatched junction bases: 11. The CDR3 runs 16 residues. The germline CDR1 and CDR2 sequences are SNHLY and FYNNEI. The CDR3 DNA reads as TGTGCCACCCAAGATATAGCGGGAGGGGTCTACAATGAGCAGTTCTTC. Its protein product is CATQDIAGGVYNEQFF.

A single count supports this clone. The chain couples TRBV10-3 to TRBJ1-5; D remains unclear. V was cut by 2 bases and J by 7 bases, with 9 bases left in between. The V gene's germline CDR1 is ENHRY and CDR2 SYGVKD. The CDR3 is 13 amino acids. CDR3 in amino acids: CAISEGQRQPQHF. CDR3 DNA: TGTGCCATCAGTGAGGGGCAACGCCAGCCCCAGCATTTT.

The DNA of the CDR3 is TGTGCCAGCGGCAGCGGGAGTGGGGTCTACAATGAGCAGTTCTTC. Translating it yields CASGSGSGVYNEQFF. The chain uses TRBV27 and TRBJ2-1, with TRBD2 matching over 8 bases. Germline V gene lookup returns CDR1 MNHEY and CDR2 SMNVEV (reference sequence). Trimming cost V 8 bases and J 3 bases; bases outside gene matches: 9. The CDR3 has 15 residues.

V is TRBV9 and J is TRBJ2-7; 9 nucleotides agree with TRBD2. Germline lookup yields CDR1 SGDLS and CDR2 YYNGEE. This CDR3 contains 17 residues. With V trimmed by 4 bases and J by 3 bases, 14 bases remained unmatched. The CDR3, as DNA: TGTGCCAGCAGCCCCCTGTCTGGGGTGCGGGAGGGCTACGAGCAGTACTTC. This encodes CASSPLSGVREGYEQYF.

The V and J genes are TRBV20-1 and TRBJ2-7; TRBD1 might be the D (5 bases). Trimming took 4 bases from V and 13 from J, leaving 17 bases between them. The CDR3 totals 11 residues. The germline CDR1 and CDR2 sequences are DFQATT and SNEGSKA (reference sequence). The CDR3 loop is CSAMIETENYF. The CDR3 bases are TGCAGTGCTATGATTGAGACAGAAAACTACTTC.

The V call is TRBV5-1, the J call TRBJ2-7; 7 nucleotides align to TRBD1. CDR3 length: 14 amino acids. Germline V gene sequence: CDR1 SGHRS, CDR2 YFSETQ. Trimming cost V 3 bases and J 2 bases; bases outside gene matches: 5. The CDR3: CASSSVTGPYEQYF. In nucleotides, the CDR3 is TGCGCCAGCAGCTCCGTGACAGGGCCCTACGAGCAGTACTTC. Full variable domain (remainder filled in from reference TRBV5-1 and TRBJ2-7): KAGVTQTPRYLIKTRGQQVTLSCSPISGHRSVSWYQQTPGQGLQFLFEYFSETQRNKGNFPGRFSGRQFSNSRSEMNVSTLELGDSALYLCASSSVTGPYEQYFGPGTRLTVT.

V and J are TRBV13 and TRBJ2-7; 7 nucleotides line up with TRBD2. CDR1 is PRHDT and CDR2 is FYEKMQ in the germline V gene (reference sequence). The V segment lost 1 base and the J segment 3 bases; nucleotides outside the gene matches: 9. There are 16 residues in the CDR3. The DNA for the CDR3 is TGTGCCAGCAGCTTAGACTCCGTGGAGCGGGGCTACGAGCAGTACTTC. This codes for CASSLDSVERGYEQYF. The full variable domain, completed using reference TRBV13 and TRBJ2-7, is AAGVIQSPRHLIKEKRETATLKCYPIPRHDTVYWYQQGPGQDPQFLISFYEKMQSDKGSIPDRFSAQQFSDYHSELNMSSLELGDSALYFCASSLDSVERGYEQYFGPGTRLTVT.

The chain has TRBV27 and TRBJ2-7, with D possibly matching TRBD2 (5 bases). The CDR3 spans 12 residues. V was shortened by 4 bases and J by 6 bases, with 10 bases between the two germline ends. Germline V lookup: CDR1 MNHEY, CDR2 SMNVEV (reference sequence). The CDR3 nucleotides are TGTGCCAGCAGTTCCGACTACGCCGAGCAGTACTTC. Its translation: CASSSDYAEQYF.